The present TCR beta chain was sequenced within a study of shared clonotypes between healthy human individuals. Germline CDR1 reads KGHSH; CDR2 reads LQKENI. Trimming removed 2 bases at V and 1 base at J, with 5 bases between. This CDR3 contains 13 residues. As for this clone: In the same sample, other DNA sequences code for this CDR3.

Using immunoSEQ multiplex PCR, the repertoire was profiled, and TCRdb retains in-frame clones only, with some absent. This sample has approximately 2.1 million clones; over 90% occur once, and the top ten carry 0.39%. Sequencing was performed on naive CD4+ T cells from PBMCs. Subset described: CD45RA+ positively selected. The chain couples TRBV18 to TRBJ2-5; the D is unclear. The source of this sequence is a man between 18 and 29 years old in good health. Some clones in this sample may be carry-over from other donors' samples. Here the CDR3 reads CASSPGFQETQYF. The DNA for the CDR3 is TGTGCCAGCTCACCAGGCTTCCAAGAGACCCAGTACTTC.